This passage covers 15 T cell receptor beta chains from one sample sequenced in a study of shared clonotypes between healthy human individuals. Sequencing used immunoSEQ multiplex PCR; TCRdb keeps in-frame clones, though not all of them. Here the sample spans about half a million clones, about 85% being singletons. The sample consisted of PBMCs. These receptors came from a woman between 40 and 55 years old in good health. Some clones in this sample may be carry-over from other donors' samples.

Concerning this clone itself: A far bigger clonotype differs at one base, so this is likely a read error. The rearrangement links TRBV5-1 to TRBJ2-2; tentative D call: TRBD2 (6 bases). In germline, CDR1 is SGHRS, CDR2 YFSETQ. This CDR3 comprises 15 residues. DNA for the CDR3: TGCGCCAGCAGCGGTTCTTTCGGGGGAACCGGGGAGCTGCTTTTT. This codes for CASSGSFGGTGELLF.

In nucleotides, the CDR3 is TGTGCCAGCAGCTTAGCACCGACTAGTTACAATGAGCAGTTCTTC. Translation gives CASSLAPTSYNEQFF. This rearrangement joins TRBV11-2 to TRBJ2-1, with D perhaps TRBD2 (6 bases). Germline lookup yields CDR1 SGHAT and CDR2 FQNNGV. CDR3 length: 15 residues. Trimming took off 1 base at V and 4 bases at J, with 11 bases between the two ends.

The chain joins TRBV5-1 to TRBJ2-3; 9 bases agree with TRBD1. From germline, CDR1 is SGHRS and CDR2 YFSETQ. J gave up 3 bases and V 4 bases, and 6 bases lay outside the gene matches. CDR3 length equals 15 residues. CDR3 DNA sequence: TGCGCCAGCAGCCGGGACAGGGATAGTACAGATACGCAGTATTTT. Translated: CASSRDRDSTDTQYF.

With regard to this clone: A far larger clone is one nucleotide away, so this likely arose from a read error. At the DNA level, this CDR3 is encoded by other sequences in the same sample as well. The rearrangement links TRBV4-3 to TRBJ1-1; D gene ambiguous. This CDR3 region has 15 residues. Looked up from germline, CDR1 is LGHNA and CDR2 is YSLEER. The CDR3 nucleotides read TGCGCTAGCAGCCGAACCTGGACCGGAGGTACTGAAGCTTTCTTT. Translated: CASSRTWTGGTEAFF.

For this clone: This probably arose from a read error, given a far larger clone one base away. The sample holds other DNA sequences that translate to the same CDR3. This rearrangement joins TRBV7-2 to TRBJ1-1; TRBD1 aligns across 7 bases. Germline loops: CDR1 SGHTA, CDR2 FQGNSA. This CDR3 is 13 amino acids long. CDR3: CACRRGLNTEAFF. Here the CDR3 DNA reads TGTGCCTGCAGGAGGGGGCTGAACACTGAAGCCTTCTTT.

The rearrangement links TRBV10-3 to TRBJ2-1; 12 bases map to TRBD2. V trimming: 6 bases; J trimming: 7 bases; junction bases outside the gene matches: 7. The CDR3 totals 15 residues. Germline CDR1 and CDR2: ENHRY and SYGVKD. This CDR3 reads CAIRPGLAGRNEQFF. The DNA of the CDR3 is TGTGCCATCAGACCGGGACTAGCGGGTCGGAATGAGCAGTTCTTC.

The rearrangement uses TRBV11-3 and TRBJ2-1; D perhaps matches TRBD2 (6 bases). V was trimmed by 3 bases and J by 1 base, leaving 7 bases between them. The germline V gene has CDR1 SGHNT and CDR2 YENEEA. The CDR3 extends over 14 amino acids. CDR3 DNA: TGTGCCAGCAGCTTGGAGGGTTCCTACAATGAGCAGTTCTTC. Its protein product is CASSLEGSYNEQFF.

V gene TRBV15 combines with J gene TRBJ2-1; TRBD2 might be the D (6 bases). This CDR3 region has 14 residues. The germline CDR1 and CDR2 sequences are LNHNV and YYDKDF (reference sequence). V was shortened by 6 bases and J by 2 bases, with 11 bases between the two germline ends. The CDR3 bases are TGTGCCACCAGTAAACGGGAGCCCTACAATGAGCAGTTCTTC. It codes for CATSKREPYNEQFF.

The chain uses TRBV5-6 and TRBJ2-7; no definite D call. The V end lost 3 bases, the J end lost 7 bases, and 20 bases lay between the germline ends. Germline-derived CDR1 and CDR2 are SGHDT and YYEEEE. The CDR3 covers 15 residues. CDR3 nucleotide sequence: TGTGCCAGCAGCTCATTCACAGCTACCCGATGGGAGCAGTACTTC. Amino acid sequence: CASSSFTATRWEQYF.

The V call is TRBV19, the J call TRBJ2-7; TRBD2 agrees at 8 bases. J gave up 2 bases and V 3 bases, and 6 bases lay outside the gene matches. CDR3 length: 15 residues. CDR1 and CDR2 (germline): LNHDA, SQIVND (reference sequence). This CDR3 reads CASSIHGGRPYEQYF. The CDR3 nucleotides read TGTGCCAGTAGTATTCATGGCGGGAGGCCCTACGAGCAGTACTTC.

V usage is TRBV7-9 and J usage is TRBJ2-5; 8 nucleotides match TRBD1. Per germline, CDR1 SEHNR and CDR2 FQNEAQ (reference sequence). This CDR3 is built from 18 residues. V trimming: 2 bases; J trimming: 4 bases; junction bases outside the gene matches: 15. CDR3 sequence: CASSLPLRTGIYRETQYF. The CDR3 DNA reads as TGTGCCAGCAGCTTACCCCTTAGGACAGGGATTTATCGAGAGACCCAGTACTTC.

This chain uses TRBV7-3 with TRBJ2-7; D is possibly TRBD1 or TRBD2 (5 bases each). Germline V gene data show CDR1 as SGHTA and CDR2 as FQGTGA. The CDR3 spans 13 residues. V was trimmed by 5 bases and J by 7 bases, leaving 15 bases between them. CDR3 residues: CASSPGPGREQYF. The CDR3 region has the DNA TGTGCCAGCAGCCCCGGGCCGGGGCGGGAGCAGTACTTC. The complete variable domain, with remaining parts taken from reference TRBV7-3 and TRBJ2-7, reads GAGVSQTPSNKVTEKGKYVELRCDPISGHTALYWYRQSLGQGPEFLIYFQGTGAADDSGLPNDRFFAVRPEGSVSTLKIQRTERGDSAVYLCASSPGPGREQYFGPGTRLTVT.

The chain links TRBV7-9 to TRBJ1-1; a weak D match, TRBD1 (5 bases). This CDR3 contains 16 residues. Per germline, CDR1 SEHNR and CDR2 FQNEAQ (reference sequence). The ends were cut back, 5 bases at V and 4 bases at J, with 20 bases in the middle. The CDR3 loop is CASSRLGMGEGTEAFF. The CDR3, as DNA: TGTGCCAGCAGCCGACTAGGTATGGGGGAGGGCACTGAAGCTTTCTTT.

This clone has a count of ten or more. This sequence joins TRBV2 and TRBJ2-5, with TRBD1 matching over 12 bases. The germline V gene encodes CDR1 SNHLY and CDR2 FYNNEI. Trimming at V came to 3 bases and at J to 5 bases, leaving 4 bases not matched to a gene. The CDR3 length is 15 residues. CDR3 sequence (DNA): TGTGCCAGCAGTGACGCCGGGACAGGGGGCGAGACCCAGTACTTC. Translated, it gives CASSDAGTGGETQYF.

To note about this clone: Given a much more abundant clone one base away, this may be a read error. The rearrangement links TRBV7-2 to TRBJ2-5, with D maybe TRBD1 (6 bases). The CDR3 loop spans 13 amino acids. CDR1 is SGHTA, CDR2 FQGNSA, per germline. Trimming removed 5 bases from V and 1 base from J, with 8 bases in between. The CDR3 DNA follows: TGTGCCAGCAGCGACAGGCTCCAAGAGACCCAGTACTTC. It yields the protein CASSDRLQETQYF.